These 8 T cell receptor beta chains were sequenced from one sample in a study of blood T cell repertoires in COVID-19. Using immunoSEQ multiplex PCR, the repertoire was profiled, and TCRdb retains in-frame clones only, with some absent. Among 100,000 to 150,000 clones listed, roughly three quarters were seen once. The sequencing input was peripheral blood. The source is a man in his forties with active or convalescent COVID-19.

CDR3 region: CASSLTGNEAFF. DNA for the CDR3: TGTGCCAGCAGCCTTACAGGGAATGAAGCTTTCTTT. This sequence joins TRBV3-1 (or the pseudogene TRBV3-2) and TRBJ1-1; D might be TRBD1 (6 bases). The CDR3 is 12 amino acids. CDR1 LGHDT and CDR2 YNNKEL come from the germline V gene (reference sequence). The V end lost 4 bases, the J end lost 7 bases, and 10 bases lay between the germline ends.

The chain joins TRBV2 to TRBJ1-1; D is perhaps TRBD1 (5 bases). From germline, CDR1 is SNHLY and CDR2 FYNNEI. This CDR3 region has 12 residues. V lost 7 bases to trimming and J lost 11 bases, with 17 bases between them. CDR3 sequence reads: CASTVGAGSAFF. For the CDR3, the DNA is TGTGCCAGCACTGTAGGGGCCGGGTCCGCTTTCTTT. The full variable domain, its missing parts supplied by reference TRBV2 and TRBJ1-1, is EPEVTQTPSHQVTQMGQEVILRCVPISNHLYFYWYRQILGQKVEFLVSFYNNEISEKSEIFDDQFSVERPDGSNFTLKIRSTKLEDSAMYFCASTVGAGSAFFGQGTRLTVV.

This chain connects TRBV10-3 to TRBJ1-1, with 9 bases lining up with TRBD1. V lost 10 bases and J lost 0; bases outside the gene matches: 6. The germline gives CDR1 ENHRY, CDR2 SYGVKD. This CDR3 spans 14 amino acids. The CDR3 bases are TGTGCCACGCTACAGGGGGCGTTGAACACTGAAGCTTTCTTT. Translating it yields CATLQGALNTEAFF.

This chain connects TRBV24-1 to TRBJ1-5; D unresolved. The germline gives CDR1 KGHDR, CDR2 SFDVKD. The CDR3 is 15 residues long. Trimming pared 9 bases from V and 2 bases from J, leaving 16 bases between. For the CDR3, the DNA is TGTGCCACCTCCCAGCGGGGTATGGGCAATCAGCCCCAGCATTTT. Amino acids: CATSQRGMGNQPQHF.

This clone was counted a single time. This CDR3 is also generated by other DNA sequences in the sample. The J gene is TRBJ1-1, the V gene TRBV29-1; 10 nucleotides agree with TRBD1. Germline assignment: CDR1 SQVTM and CDR2 ANQGSEA. The V gene end was trimmed by 2 bases and the J gene end by 4 bases; junction bases not matched to a gene: 1. This CDR3 contains 13 residues. The CDR3 DNA is TGCAGCGTTGAACGGACAGGGGGCACTGAAGCTTTCTTT. It yields the protein CSVERTGGTEAFF.

V and J are TRBV24-1 and TRBJ2-1; 12 bases map to TRBD2. Germline V gene data show CDR1 as KGHDR and CDR2 as SFDVKD. This CDR3 is built from 17 residues. The J segment lost 10 bases and the V segment lost 4 bases, leaving 13 bases of the junction unmatched. CDR3 region: CATSDPGLAGGPNEQFF. For the CDR3, the DNA is TGTGCCACCAGTGACCCCGGCCTAGCGGGAGGGCCAAACGAGCAGTTCTTC.

The chain couples TRBV7-2 to TRBJ1-5; 8 nucleotides align to TRBD1. CDR1 is SGHTA, CDR2 FQGNSA, per germline. The J segment lost 5 bases and the V segment lost 5 bases, leaving 8 bases of the junction unmatched. The CDR3 consists of 15 residues. CDR3 loop: CASSTRTGRDQPQHF. The CDR3 DNA follows: TGTGCCAGCAGCACCCGGACAGGGAGGGATCAGCCCCAGCATTTT.

This clone turned up a few times. This chain connects TRBV7-2 to TRBJ1-1; D is uncertain. The CDR3 has 15 residues. Germline lookup yields CDR1 SGHTA and CDR2 FQGNSA. V dropped 6 bases and J dropped 1 base, with 15 bases sitting between them. This chain's CDR3 is CASSSFSGGNTEAFF. DNA for the CDR3: TGTGCCAGCAGTTCCTTCTCAGGAGGGAACACTGAAGCTTTCTTT.